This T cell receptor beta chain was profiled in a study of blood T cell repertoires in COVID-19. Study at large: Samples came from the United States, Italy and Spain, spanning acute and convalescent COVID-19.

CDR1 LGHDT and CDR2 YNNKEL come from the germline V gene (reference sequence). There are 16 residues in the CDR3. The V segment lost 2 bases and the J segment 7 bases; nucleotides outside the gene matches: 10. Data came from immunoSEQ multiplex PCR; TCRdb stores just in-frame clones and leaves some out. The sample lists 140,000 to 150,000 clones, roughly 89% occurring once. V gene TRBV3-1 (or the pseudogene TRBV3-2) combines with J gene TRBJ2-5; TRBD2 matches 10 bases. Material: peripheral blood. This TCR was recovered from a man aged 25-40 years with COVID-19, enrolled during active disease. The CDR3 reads CASSQKGLAGALTQYF. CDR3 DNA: TGTGCCAGCAGCCAAAAGGGGCTAGCGGGAGCCCTGACCCAGTACTTC.